This TCR beta chain was recovered during a study of cytomegalovirus exposure and HLA in healthy donors. General study points: There were a few CMV-associated chains whose specificity for CMV antigens was confirmed in vitro. On later analysis, the bulk of CMV-associated TCR beta chains appeared to be HLA-restricted. The authors judged a highly shared variant cluster likely a sequencing artifact.

The CDR3 length is 14 residues. Trimming took 3 bases from V and 1 from J, leaving 7 bases between them. Germline values: CDR1 SGHTA, CDR2 FQGNSA. Comments on this clone: Its antigen is not known. At the DNA level, this CDR3 is encoded by other sequences in the same sample as well.

13 Jbeta primers and 60 Vbeta primers were used for the PCR. Per the original methods: A follow-up analysis tallied tens of millions of unique TCR beta chains, roughly 9.9 million shared. This table comes from immunoSEQ multiplex PCR, and its TCRdb copy is limited to in-frame clones, with some not included. The V and J calls and clone size are taken from that table; D and trimming were inferred from the DNA. The sample has a few hundred thousand clones; about 87% are singletons. The TCR was taken from a woman aged 18-29 years in good health and CMV-seronegative. The chain uses TRBV7-2 and TRBJ2-1; D not certain. The sequenced sample consisted of PBMCs. This CDR3 reads CASSLGSSYNEQFF. The CDR3 DNA is TGTGCCAGCAGCTTGGGCAGTTCCTACAATGAGCAGTTCTTC. Drawing the rest from reference TRBV7-2 and TRBJ2-1, the complete variable domain is GAGVSQSPSNKVTEKGKDVELRCDPISGHTALYWYRQSLGQGLEFLIYFQGNSAPDKSGLPSDRFSAERTGGSVSTLTIQRTQQEDSAVYLCASSLGSSYNEQFFGPGTRLTVL.